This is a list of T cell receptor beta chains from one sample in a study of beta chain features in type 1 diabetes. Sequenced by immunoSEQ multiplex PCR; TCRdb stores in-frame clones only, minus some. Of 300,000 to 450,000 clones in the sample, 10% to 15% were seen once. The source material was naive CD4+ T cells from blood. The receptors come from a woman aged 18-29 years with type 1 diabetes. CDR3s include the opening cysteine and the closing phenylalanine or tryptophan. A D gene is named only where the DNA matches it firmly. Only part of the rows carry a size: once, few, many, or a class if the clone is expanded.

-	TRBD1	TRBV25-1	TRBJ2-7	TGTGCCAGCGCCGGACAGGGGGCCTCCTACGAGCAGTACTTC	CASAGQGASYEQYF
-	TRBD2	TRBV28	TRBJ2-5	TGTGCCAGCAGCACCAGGACTAGGTCTGAGACCCAGTACTTC	CASSTRTRSETQYF
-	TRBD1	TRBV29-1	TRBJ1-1	TGCAGCGTTGCCGGGACAGTGGCTGAAGCTTTCTTT	CSVAGTVAEAFF
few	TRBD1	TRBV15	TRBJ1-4	TGTGCCACCAGCGCGCGGACAGGAGGGGATGAAAAACTGTTTTTT	CATSARTGGDEKLFF
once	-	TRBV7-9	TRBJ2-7	TGTGCCAGCAGCTGGGGGGTGGGAGGCTCCTACGAGCAGTACTTC	CASSWGVGGSYEQYF
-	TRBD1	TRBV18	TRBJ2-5	TGTGCCAGCTCACCAAGGCCGGGACAGGAGGAGACCCAGTACTTC	CASSPRPGQEETQYF
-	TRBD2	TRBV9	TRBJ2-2	TGTGCCAGCAGCGCTAGTAGCGGGGGGGCCTACACCGGGGAGCTGTTTTTT	CASSASSGGAYTGELFF
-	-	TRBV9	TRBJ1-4	TGTGCCAGCAGCGTACAGAATAATGAAAAACTGTTTTTT	CASSVQNNEKLFF
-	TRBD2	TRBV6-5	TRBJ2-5	TGTGCCAGCAGGCTGGGGGGGGAGGAGACCCAGTACTTC	CASRLGGEETQYF
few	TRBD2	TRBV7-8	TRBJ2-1	TGTGCCAGCAGCCCTATGGGTAGACTAGCAAGCTATGAGCAGTTCTTC	CASSPMGRLASYEQFF
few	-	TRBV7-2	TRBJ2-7	TGTGCCAGCAGCAGAAGCACCTACGAGCAGTACTTC	CASSRSTYEQYF
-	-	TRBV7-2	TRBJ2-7	TGTGCCAGCAGCAATACCTACGAGCAGTACTTC	CASSNTYEQYF
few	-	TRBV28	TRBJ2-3	TGTGCCAGCAGTTTGGCCAACAGAAGAATTGTGCGAGCGCAGTATTTT	CASSLANRRIVRAQYF
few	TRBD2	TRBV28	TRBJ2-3	TGTGCCAGCATTGCGGGAGCCGCAGATACGCAGTATTTT	CASIAGAADTQYF
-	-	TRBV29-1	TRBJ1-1	TGCAGCGTTGAAGGGAGGACCGGGGTCACTGAAGCTTTCTTT	CSVEGRTGVTEAFF
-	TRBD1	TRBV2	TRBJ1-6	TGTGCCAGCAGGAAAACAGGGGAGGCTTCACCCCTCCACTTT	CASRKTGEASPLHF
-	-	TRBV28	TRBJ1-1	TGTGCCAGCAGGCCTCAGGGTCAGAACACTGAAGCTTTCTTT	CASRPQGQNTEAFF
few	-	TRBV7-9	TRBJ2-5	TGTGCCAGCAGCTTCGAGTACCAAGAGACCCAGTACTTC	CASSFEYQETQYF
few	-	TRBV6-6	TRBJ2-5	TGTGCCAGCAGTCCACCGAGGACAGAAGAGACCCAGTACTTC	CASSPPRTEETQYF
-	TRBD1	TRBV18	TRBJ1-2	TGTGCCAGCTCACCATCACACAGGGGTGATGGCTACACCTTC	CASSPSHRGDGYTF
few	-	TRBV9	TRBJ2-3	TGTGCCAGCAGCGTAGTCGGTCGTTTGAGGAGCACAGATACGCAGTATTTT	CASSVVGRLRSTDTQYF
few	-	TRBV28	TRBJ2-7	TGTGCCAGCGGGGGGGCAGGGGACGAGGTTACCTTCTACGAGCAGTACTTC	CASGGAGDEVTFYEQYF
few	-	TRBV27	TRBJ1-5	TGTGCCAGCAGTTTGAACAGGGACCAGCCCCAGCATTTT	CASSLNRDQPQHF
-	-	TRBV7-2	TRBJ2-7	TGTGCCAGCAGCGCGCTGGACAGTTCCTACGAGCAGTACTTC	CASSALDSSYEQYF
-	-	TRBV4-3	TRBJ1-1	TGCGCCAGCAGCCAAGAAGAGGTGCGGACTGAAGCTTTCTTT	CASSQEEVRTEAFF
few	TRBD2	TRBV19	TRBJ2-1	TGTGCCAGTAGTACTGCCAGCGGGGGGGTAAATGAGCAGTTCTTC	CASSTASGGVNEQFF
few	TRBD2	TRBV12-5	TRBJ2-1	TGTGCTAGTGGTTTGGGACTAGCGGGAGTTGAGCAGTTCTTC	CASGLGLAGVEQFF
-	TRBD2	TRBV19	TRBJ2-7	TGTGCCAGTAATCGGAGCGGGATCTCCTACGAGCAGTACTTC	CASNRSGISYEQYF
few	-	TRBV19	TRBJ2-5	TGTGCCAGTAGTATGAACGGGATGGGGTACCAAGAGACCCAGTACTTC	CASSMNGMGYQETQYF
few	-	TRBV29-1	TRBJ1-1	TGCAGCGGAGGACAGACTTTGAACACTGAAGCTTTCTTT	CSGGQTLNTEAFF
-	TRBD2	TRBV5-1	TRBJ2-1	TGCGCCAGCAGCTTCTCAGCGGGGGACTACAATGAGCAGTTCTTC	CASSFSAGDYNEQFF
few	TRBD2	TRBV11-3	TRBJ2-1	TGTGCCAGCAGGCCAGCGGGAGATGAGCAGTTCTTC	CASRPAGDEQFF
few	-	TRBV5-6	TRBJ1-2	TGTGCCAGCAGCTTGAGGGGGATTAATGGCTACACCTTC	CASSLRGINGYTF
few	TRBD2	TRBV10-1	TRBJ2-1	TGCGCCAGCAGACCCGGTGGGACTAGCGGGGGGAAAGAGCAGTTCTTC	CASRPGGTSGGKEQFF